This note documents a single T cell receptor beta chain sequence. Its antigen is undetermined. The sample is drawn from a study of cytomegalovirus exposure and HLA in healthy donors. About the research overall: HLA-typed donors were the source of about 85 million unique TCRs, which an early data release held. Broader study findings: Diagnosis of cytomegalovirus status made by the classifier reportedly showed high specificity and sensitivity.

The CDR3 runs to 15 residues. The ends lost 6 bases at V and 3 bases at J; junction bases unmatched: 7. Germline CDR1 and CDR2: MNHEY and SMNVEV (reference sequence). The PCR was carried out with 60 Vbeta primers and 13 Jbeta primers. Profiled with immunoSEQ multiplex PCR; TCRdb holds only in-frame clones, not every one. The table shows 150,000 to 200,000 clones, with about 80% occurring only once. The gene calls are TRBV27 and TRBJ2-1; TRBD2 aligns across 8 bases. The specimen was PBMCs. The source of this sequence is a middle-aged woman in good health and CMV-seronegative. This CDR3 reads CASRASSGYYNEQFF. The CDR3 DNA sequence: TGTGCCAGCAGAGCGTCTAGCGGGTACTACAATGAGCAGTTCTTC.